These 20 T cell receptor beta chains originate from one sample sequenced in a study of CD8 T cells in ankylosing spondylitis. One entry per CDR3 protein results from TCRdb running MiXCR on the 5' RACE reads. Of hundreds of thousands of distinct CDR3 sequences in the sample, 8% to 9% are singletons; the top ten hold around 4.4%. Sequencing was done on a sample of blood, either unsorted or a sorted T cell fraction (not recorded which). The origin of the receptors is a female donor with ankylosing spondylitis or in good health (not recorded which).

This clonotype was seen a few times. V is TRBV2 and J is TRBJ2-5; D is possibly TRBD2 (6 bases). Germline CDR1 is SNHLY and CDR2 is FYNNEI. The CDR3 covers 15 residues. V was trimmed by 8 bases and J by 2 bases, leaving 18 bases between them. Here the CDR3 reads CASAAGLDQQETQYF. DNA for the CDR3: TGTGCCAGCGCGGCGGGGCTGGATCAGCAAGAGACCCAGTACTTC.

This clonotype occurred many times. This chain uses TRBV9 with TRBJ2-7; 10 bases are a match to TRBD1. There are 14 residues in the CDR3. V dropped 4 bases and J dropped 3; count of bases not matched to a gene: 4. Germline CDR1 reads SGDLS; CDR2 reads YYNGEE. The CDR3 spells CASSIGDRGYEQYF. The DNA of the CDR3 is TGTGCCAGCAGCATTGGGGACAGGGGCTACGAGCAGTACTTC.

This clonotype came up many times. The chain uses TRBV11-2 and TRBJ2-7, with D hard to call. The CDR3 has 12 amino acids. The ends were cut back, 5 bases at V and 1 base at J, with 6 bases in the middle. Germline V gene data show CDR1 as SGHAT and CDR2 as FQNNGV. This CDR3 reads CASSGASYEQYF. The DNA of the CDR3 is TGTGCCAGCAGCGGCGCTTCCTACGAGCAGTACTTC.

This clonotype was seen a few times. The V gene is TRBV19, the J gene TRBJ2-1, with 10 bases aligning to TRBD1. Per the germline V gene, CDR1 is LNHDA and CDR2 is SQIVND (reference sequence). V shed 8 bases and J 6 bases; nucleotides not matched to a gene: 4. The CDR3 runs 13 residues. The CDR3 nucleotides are TGTGCCAGTGGAGGACAGGGGGGCAATGAGCAGTTCTTC. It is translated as CASGGQGGNEQFF.

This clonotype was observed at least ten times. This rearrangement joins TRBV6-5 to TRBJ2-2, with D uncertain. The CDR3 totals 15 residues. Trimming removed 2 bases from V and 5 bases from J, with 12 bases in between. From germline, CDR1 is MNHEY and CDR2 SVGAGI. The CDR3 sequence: CASSYPHSSTGELFF. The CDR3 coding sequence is TGTGCCAGCAGTTACCCCCACTCGAGTACCGGGGAGCTGTTTTTT.

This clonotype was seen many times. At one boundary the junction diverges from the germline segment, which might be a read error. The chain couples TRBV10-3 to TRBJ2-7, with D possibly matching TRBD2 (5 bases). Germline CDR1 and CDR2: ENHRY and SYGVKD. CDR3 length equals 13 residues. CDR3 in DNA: TGTGCCATCAGTGGGAGCGGAGCGTACGTGCAGTACTTC. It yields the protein CAISGSGAYVQYF.

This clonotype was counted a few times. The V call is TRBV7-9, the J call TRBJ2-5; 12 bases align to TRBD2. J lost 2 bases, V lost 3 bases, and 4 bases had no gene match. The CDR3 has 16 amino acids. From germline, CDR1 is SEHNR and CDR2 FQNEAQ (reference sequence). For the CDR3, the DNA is TGTGCCAGCAGCTTTGGACTAGCGGGAAGGCAAGAGACCCAGTACTTC. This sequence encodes CASSFGLAGRQETQYF.

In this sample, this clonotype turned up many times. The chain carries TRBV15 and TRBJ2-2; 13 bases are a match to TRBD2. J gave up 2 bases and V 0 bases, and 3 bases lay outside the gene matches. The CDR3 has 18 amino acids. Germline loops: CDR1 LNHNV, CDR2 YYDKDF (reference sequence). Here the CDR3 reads CATSRDTSGRGNTGELFF. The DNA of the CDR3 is TGTGCCACCAGCAGAGATACTAGCGGGAGGGGAAACACCGGGGAGCTGTTTTTT.

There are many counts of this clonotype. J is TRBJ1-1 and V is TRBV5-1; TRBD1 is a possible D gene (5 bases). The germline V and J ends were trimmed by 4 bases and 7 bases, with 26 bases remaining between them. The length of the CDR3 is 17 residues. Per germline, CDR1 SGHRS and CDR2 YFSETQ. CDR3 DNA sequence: TGCGCCAGCAGCCTGGGCACGGGCCGAAGTAGGAGGGGTGAAGCTTTCTTT. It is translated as CASSLGTGRSRRGEAFF.

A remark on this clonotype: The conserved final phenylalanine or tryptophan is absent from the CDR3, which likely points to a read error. The CDR3 protein is CASTPTIEAFS. For the CDR3, the DNA is TGTGCCAGCACTCCGACTATTGAAGCTTTCTCT. The chain couples TRBV7-9 to TRBJ1-1; D unclear. Germline V gives CDR1 SEHNR, CDR2 FQNEAQ (reference sequence). Trimming stripped 7 bases from V and 7 bases from J, with 10 bases between. The CDR3 is 11 residues long.

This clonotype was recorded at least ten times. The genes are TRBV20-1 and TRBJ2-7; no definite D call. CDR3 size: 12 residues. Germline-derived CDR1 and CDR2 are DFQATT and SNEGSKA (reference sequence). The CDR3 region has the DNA TGCAATGCCCAGAAACTTGGCTTGGAGCAGTACTTC. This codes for CNAQKLGLEQYF.

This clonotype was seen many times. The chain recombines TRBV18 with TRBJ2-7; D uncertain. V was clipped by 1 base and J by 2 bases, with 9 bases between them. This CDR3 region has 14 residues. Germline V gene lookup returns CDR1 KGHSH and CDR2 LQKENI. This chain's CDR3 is CASSPQPETYEQYF. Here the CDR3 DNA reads TGTGCCAGCTCACCACAGCCAGAAACCTACGAGCAGTACTTC.

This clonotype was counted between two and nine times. The CDR3 region is CSVTGTYDVSAGIAGELFF. The CDR3 region has the DNA TGCAGCGTTACCGGGACCTATGACGTGTCAGCGGGAATCGCCGGGGAGCTGTTTTTT. The V and J genes are TRBV29-1 and TRBJ2-2, with 7 bases that match TRBD2. After removal of 5 bases from V and 6 bases from J, the junction contained 24 bases not matched to a gene. The CDR3 length is 19 residues. Per the germline V gene, CDR1 is SQVTM and CDR2 is ANQGSEA.

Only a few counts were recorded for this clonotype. The CDR3 loop reads CASGPFSGNTIYF. The DNA for the CDR3 is TGTGCCAGCGGCCCTTTCTCTGGAAACACCATATATTTT. The chain couples TRBV27 to TRBJ1-3; no clear D. Trimming took 8 bases from V and 0 from J, leaving 8 bases between them. CDR1 is MNHEY, CDR2 SMNVEV, per germline (reference sequence). This CDR3 region has 13 residues.

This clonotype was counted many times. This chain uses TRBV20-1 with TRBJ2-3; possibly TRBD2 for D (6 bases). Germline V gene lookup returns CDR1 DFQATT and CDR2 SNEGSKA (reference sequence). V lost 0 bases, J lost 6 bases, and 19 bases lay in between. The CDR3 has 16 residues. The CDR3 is CSARDLGGVASDTQYF. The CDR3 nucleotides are TGCAGTGCTAGAGATCTGGGAGGCGTTGCTTCCGATACGCAGTATTTT.

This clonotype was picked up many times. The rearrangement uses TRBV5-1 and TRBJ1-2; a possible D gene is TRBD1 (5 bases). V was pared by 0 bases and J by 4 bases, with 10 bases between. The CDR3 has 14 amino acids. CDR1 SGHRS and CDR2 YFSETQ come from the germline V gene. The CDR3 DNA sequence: TGCGCCAGCAGCTTGGACGGGGCCCCCTATGGCTACACCTTC. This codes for CASSLDGAPYGYTF.

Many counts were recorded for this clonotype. This CDR3 reads CASSRPPTGTGNTEAFF. In nucleotides, the CDR3 is TGTGCCAGCAGTCGTCCCCCGACCGGGACAGGGAACACTGAAGCTTTCTTT. The chain uses TRBV7-9 and TRBJ1-1; 8 bases are a match to TRBD1. This CDR3 comprises 17 residues. V dropped 6 bases and J dropped 1; count of bases not matched to a gene: 13. In germline, CDR1 is SEHNR, CDR2 FQNEAQ (reference sequence).

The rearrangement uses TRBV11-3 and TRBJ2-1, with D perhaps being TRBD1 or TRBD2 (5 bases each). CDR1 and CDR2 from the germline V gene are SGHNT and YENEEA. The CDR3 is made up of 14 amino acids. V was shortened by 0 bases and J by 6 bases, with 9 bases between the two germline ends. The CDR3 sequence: CASSLEGDANEQFF. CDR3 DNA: TGTGCCAGCAGCTTAGAGGGGGACGCCAATGAGCAGTTCTTC. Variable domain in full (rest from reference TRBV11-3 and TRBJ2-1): EAGVVQSPRYKIIEKKQPVAFWCNPISGHNTLYWYLQNLGQGPELLIRYENEEAVDDSQLPKDRFSAERLKGVDSTLKIQPAELGDSAVYLCASSLEGDANEQFFGPGTRLTVL.

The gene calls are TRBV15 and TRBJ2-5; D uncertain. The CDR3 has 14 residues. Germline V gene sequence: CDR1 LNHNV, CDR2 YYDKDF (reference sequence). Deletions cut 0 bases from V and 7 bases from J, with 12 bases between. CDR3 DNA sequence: TGTGCCACCAGCAGAGATCGGCTCCTAGGGACCCAGTACTTC. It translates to CATSRDRLLGTQYF.

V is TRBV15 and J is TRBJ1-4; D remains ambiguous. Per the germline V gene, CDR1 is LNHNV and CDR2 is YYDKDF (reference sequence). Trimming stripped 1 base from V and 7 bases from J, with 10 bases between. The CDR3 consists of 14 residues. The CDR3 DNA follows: TGTGCCACCAGCAGAGTGCCGGCGGGTGAAAAACTGTTTTTT. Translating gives CATSRVPAGEKLFF.